The sequence of this T cell receptor (beta chain) was determined in a study of a mutant IDH1 vaccine in newly diagnosed glioma. About the study: Patients began vaccination 4-6 weeks after radiotherapy alone, or with temozolomide cycles.

Broader study findings: Pseudoprogression showed no apparent link to changes in top peripheral T cell clonotypes.

Time point defined: week 23, last vaccination. A single vaccine dose contained 300 ug of mutant IDH1 20-mer peptide, and topical imiquimod was used with it. Method: immunoSEQ multiplex PCR; TCRdb's copy keeps in-frame clones and lacks some. The repertoire holds around 41,000 clones, around 78% seen once, with about 6.3% in the top ten. Remarks on this clone: Antigen specificity is unknown.

This CDR3 is built from 15 residues. Germline V gives CDR1 MNHNY, CDR2 SVGAGI (reference sequence). Trimming removed 5 bases from V and 3 bases from J; junction bases left unmatched: 4. The receptor comes from a woman in her forties with glioma. Some clones in this sample may be carry-over from other donors' samples. The gene calls are TRBV6-6 and TRBJ2-7; TRBD2 agrees at 13 bases. Sequencing used PBMCs, obtained from a glioma patient whose treatment included an IDH1 peptide vaccine. The CDR3 sequence: CASSPGLAGDYEQYF. The CDR3 DNA reads TGTGCCAGCAGTCCAGGACTAGCGGGAGACTACGAGCAGTACTTC.